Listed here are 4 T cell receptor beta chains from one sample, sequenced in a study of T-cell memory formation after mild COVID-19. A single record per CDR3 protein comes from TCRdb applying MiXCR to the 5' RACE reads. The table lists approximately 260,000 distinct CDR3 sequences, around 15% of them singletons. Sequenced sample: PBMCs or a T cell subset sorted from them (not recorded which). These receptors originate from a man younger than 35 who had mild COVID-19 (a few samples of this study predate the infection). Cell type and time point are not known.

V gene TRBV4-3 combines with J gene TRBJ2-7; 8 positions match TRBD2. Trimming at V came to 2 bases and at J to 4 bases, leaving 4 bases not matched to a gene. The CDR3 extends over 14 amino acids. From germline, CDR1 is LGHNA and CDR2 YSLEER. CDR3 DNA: TGCGCCAGCAGCCAACATGCGGGGGGTTACGAGCAGTACTTC. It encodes CASSQHAGGYEQYF.

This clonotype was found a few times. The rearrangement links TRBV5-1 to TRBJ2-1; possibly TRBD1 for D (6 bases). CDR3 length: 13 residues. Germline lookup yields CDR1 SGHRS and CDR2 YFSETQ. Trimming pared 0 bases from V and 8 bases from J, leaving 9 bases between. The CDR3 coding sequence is TGCGCCAGCAGCTTGGAACAGGGCCATGAGCAGTTCTTC. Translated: CASSLEQGHEQFF.

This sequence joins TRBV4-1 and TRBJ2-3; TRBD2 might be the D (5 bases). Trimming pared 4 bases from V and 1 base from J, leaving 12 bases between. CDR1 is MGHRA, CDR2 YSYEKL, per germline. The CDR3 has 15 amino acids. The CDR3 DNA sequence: TGCGCCAGCAGCCGAGATTCCGGGGGCACAGATACGCAGTATTTT. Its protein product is CASSRDSGGTDTQYF.

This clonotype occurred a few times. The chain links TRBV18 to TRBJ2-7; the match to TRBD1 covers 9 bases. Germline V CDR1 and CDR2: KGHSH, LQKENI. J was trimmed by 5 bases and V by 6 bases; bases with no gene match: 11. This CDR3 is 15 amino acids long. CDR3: CASSLTTDRGDEQYF. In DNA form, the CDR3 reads TGTGCCAGCTCCCTAACCACGGACAGGGGTGACGAGCAGTACTTC.